The 9 T cell receptor beta chains listed next were all sequenced from one sample in a study of shared clonotypes between healthy human individuals. Assay: immunoSEQ multiplex PCR; the TCRdb copy retains only in-frame clones and omits some. Of about 1.1 million clones listed, around 78% were seen once; the top ten hold around 0.61%. Specimen: memory CD4+ T cells from PBMCs. Subset in this sample: CD45RA-negative fraction. Receptors were obtained from a man younger than 35 in good health. Some clones in this sample may be carry-over from other donors' samples.

In its sample, this clone was seen a few times. The CDR3 here is CASSPLWETQYF. In DNA form, the CDR3 reads TGTGCCAGCAGCCCCCTATGGGAGACCCAGTACTTC. The rearrangement uses TRBV7-8 and TRBJ2-5, with no clear D. Trimming shortened V by 5 bases and J by 5 bases, and 9 bases separated the two germline ends. The CDR3 contains 12 residues. Germline CDR1 is SGHVS and CDR2 is FQNEAQ.

The DNA of the CDR3 is TGTGCCAGCAGTTTAGCGGCAGGGGGCTCTTACGAGCAGTACTTC. This encodes CASSLAAGGSYEQYF. The gene calls are TRBV27 and TRBJ2-7; 8 nucleotides line up with TRBD1. The ends lost 2 bases at V and 4 bases at J; junction bases unmatched: 7. Germline CDR1 reads MNHEY; CDR2 reads SMNVEV (reference sequence). This CDR3 has 15 residues.

V is TRBV5-4 and J is TRBJ2-7; D is possibly TRBD1 (5 bases). CDR1 and CDR2 (germline): SGHNT, YYREEE (reference sequence). With 3 bases removed from V and 0 bases from J, the gap between germline ends came to 13 bases. The CDR3 is 15 residues long. CDR3 bases: TGTGCCAGCAGCTCCCGGACATGGAGCTCCTACGAGCAGTACTTC. Its protein product is CASSSRTWSSYEQYF.

As to this clone: Sequence at one end of the junction differs from germline and may be a read error. The rearrangement uses TRBV5-1 and TRBJ2-6, with D unclear. The CDR3 consists of 15 residues. The germline CDR1 and CDR2 sequences are SGHRS and YFSETQ. The CDR3 bases are TGCGCCAGCACCTTGCAGGACTCTGGGGCCAACGTCCTGACTTTC. It specifies CASTLQDSGANVLTF.

This sequence joins TRBV5-1 and TRBJ1-1, with TRBD1 matching over 7 bases. From germline, CDR1 is SGHRS and CDR2 YFSETQ. The CDR3 loop spans 15 amino acids. The J segment lost 4 bases and the V segment lost 3 bases, leaving 9 bases of the junction unmatched. CDR3 protein: CASSSTPQGSTEAFF. CDR3 in DNA: TGCGCCAGCAGCTCAACCCCACAGGGGAGCACTGAAGCTTTCTTT.

This chain joins TRBV14 and TRBJ2-1, with 9 bases matching TRBD2. V lost 3 bases, J lost 6 bases, and 9 bases stayed unmatched. Germline V lookup: CDR1 SGHDN, CDR2 FVKESK. The CDR3 spans 16 residues. DNA of the CDR3: TGTGCCAGCAGCCAGTTCATGGGACTAGCTACCAATGAGCAGTTCTTC. Translation gives CASSQFMGLATNEQFF.

The chain joins TRBV2 to TRBJ2-1; 11 bases are shared with TRBD2. The CDR3 sequence is 15 residues long. J was trimmed by 4 bases and V by 6 bases; bases with no gene match: 5. Germline values: CDR1 SNHLY, CDR2 FYNNEI. CDR3 sequence reads: CASRDTSGGYNEQFF. CDR3 coding DNA: TGTGCCAGCAGGGATACTAGCGGGGGATACAATGAGCAGTTCTTC. Complete variable domain (other parts from reference TRBV2 and TRBJ2-1): EPEVTQTPSHQVTQMGQEVILRCVPISNHLYFYWYRQILGQKVEFLVSFYNNEISEKSEIFDDQFSVERPDGSNFTLKIRSTKLEDSAMYFCASRDTSGGYNEQFFGPGTRLTVL.

The sample holds a few counts of this clone. V is TRBV2 and J is TRBJ2-7; possible D gene TRBD2, 6 bases. The CDR3 is 15 residues long. The germline V and J ends were trimmed by 4 bases and 3 bases, with 16 bases remaining between them. Per the germline V gene, CDR1 is SNHLY and CDR2 is FYNNEI. CDR3 residues: CASSGIREASYEQYF. CDR3 DNA: TGTGCCAGCAGTGGTATTAGGGAGGCGAGCTACGAGCAGTACTTC.

The chain links TRBV5-6 to TRBJ1-1; D is perhaps TRBD1 (5 bases). Germline values: CDR1 SGHDT, CDR2 YYEEEE. This CDR3 is 14 amino acids long. Trimming stripped 0 bases from V and 4 bases from J, with 10 bases between. DNA for the CDR3: TGTGCCAGCAGCTTGGGGAGCAGGGCCACTGAAGCTTTCTTT. This translates into CASSLGSRATEAFF.